This TCR beta chain originates from a study of beta chain features in type 1 diabetes (dated by TCRdb to between 2018 and 2020). Concerning the study at large: Mean age, gender distribution, total cell number and subset yield were not different between patients and healthy donors. A total of roughly 100 million sorted cells were examined across all samples, and a strong correlation was observed between cell number per subset and RNA yield. The study compared the TCRB repertoires of sorted circulating CD4+ T cell subsets in recently diagnosed type 1 diabetes patients with those in matched healthy donors. Regulatory and stem cell-like memory subsets were isolated from only 8 patients and roughly 8 healthy donors, whereas naive and central memory subsets came from all 30 or so donors.

The High Capacity cDNA Reverse Transcription Kit was used to reverse transcribe all of the isolated RNA, meaning that expressed TCRB transcripts were what got sequenced. Deep immunoSEQ sequencing was applied to naive, central memory and regulatory T cell samples, giving an average of roughly 3.3 million total reads per sample. Sorted cells were lysed in RLT buffer and RNA was extracted with DNase-treated RNeasy Micro or Mini kits, depending on cell number. Each cell subset was processed separately to prevent cross-contamination, with patient and healthy donor samples processed together. TCRB sequences were amplified from cDNA with the immunoSEQ multiplex PCR, producing 87-bp fragments spanning the CDR3 region. Sequencing of the amplicons was performed on the Illumina HiSeq platform. The authors processed their data as follows. Synthetic template baselines were used to correct PCR bias computationally, reads within Hamming distance 2 were collapsed together, and singletons that could not be merged were discarded. Reads were aligned against IMGT so that V, D and J genes, CDR3 length and insertions or deletions at six rearrangement sites could be assigned. Within each subset, clonotype counts were normalized to the number of sorted cells before true diversity and Gini coefficients were calculated with the tcR R package. The overlap coefficient, calculated on TCRB nucleotide sequences, was used to quantify repertoire sharing. Out-of-frame TCRB sequences from naive cells were analyzed to stand in for the pre-selection repertoire. TCRdb took over this immuneACCESS table, retaining in-frame rearrangements with V and J assigned. Such tables are incomplete; in checked studies, under half of the missing clones stem from an unresolved V gene, and the remainder is unexplained. D and trimming come from the DNA, and the V and J calls and clone size come from that table. The sample table contains fewer than 300,000 clones; only one count was recorded for roughly 22% of them. Around 0.03% of the sample comes from the top ten.

The investigation overall reported the following: At VDJ recombination sites, patients with type 1 diabetes made fewer insertions and deleted more nucleotides, a pattern implying thymic rearrangement abnormalities. Sequencing cDNA rather than genomic DNA could over-represent highly expressing activated cells, although activation and CD3 levels did not differ between groups. In all four CD4+ subsets, TCRB CDR3 length was moderately but significantly shorter in type 1 diabetes patients. Because the HLA sub-analyses included only small numbers of individuals, any influence of HLA type on TCRB rearrangement was left unresolved. Shorter templates might have been favored by PCR, but patient and control samples were amplified and corrected together, so both groups would have been affected equally by any skew. Naive, central memory and regulatory TCRB repertoires appeared more similar among patients than among healthy donors.

In this sample, this clone turned up a few times. No cognate antigen has been identified for it. No much larger clonotype is one base removed from it; base qualities were not supplied. Each donor gave one peripheral blood draw, around 0.12 L on average, collected into heparinised tubes. Using a panel that included CD45RO, CCR7, CD25, CD127, CD95 and CD27, naive, central memory, regulatory and stem cell-like memory CD4+ T cells were sorted on a BD FACSAria II. Purity was above 95% for every sorted population. PBMCs were isolated immediately by Lymphoprep density gradient centrifugation and stained directly without culture. To minimize batch effects, samples were stained and sorted in pairs, one healthy donor with one patient per experiment. V lost 3 bases and J lost 2 bases, and the count of bases not matched to a germline gene is 6. The CDR3 starts with the cysteine, ends with the phenylalanine, and has 15 residues. This entry keeps only the CDR3 DNA: 45 bases, framed from base 1. Per the germline V gene, SGDLS is the CDR1 and YYNGEE is the CDR2.

The sequence joins TRBV9 to TRBJ2-5, with 8 central nucleotides matching TRBD1. The sample was naive CD4+ T cells from blood. What the cell subset or site label conveys for this sample: true naive CD4+ T cells. The TCR was taken from a woman between 40 and 55 years old with type 1 diabetes. The nucleotide sequence reads as follows: TGTGCCAGCAGCGCGACAGGGGCACCTCAAGAGACCCAGTACTTC. Its amino acids are CASSATGAPQETQYF.